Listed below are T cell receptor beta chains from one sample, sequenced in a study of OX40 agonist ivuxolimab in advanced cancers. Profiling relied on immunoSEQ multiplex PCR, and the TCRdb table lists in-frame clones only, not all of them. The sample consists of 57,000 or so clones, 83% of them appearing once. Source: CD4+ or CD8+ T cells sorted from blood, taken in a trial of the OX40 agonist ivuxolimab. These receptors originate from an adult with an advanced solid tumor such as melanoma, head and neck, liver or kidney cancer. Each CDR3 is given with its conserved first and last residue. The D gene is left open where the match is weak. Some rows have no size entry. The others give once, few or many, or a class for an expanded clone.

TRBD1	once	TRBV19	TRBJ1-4	CASNPGQGTSNEKLFF	TGTGCCAGTAATCCGGGACAGGGCACTAGCAATGAAAAACTGTTTTTT
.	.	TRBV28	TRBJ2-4	CASSFYRDPNIQYF	TGTGCCAGCAGTTTCTACAGGGATCCAAACATTCAGTACTTC
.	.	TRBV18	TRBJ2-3	CASSPQQGSTDTQYF	TGTGCCAGCTCACCCCAACAGGGAAGCACAGATACGCAGTATTTT
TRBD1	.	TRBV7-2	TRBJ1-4	CASSTYRGMNEKLFF	TGTGCCAGCAGCACCTACAGGGGAATGAATGAAAAACTGTTTTTT
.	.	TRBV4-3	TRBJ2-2	CASSRPGIDGELFF	TGCGCCAGCAGTCGCCCGGGAATCGACGGGGAGCTGTTTTTT
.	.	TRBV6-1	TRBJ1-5	CASRRGGPQPQHF	TGTGCCAGCAGGCGGGGGGGCCCTCAACCCCAGCATTTT
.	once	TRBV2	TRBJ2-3	CASGVGGPPEYF	TGTGCCAGCGGGGTCGGGGGGCCCCCCGAGTATTTT
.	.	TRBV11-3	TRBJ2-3	CASSSGQGRTDTQYF	TGTGCCAGCAGCAGTGGGCAGGGTCGGACGGATACGCAGTATTTT
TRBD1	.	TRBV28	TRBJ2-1	CASSLGTGDYNEQFF	TGTGCCAGCAGTCTAGGGACAGGGGATTACAATGAGCAGTTCTTC
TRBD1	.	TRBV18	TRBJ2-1	CASSPAAGTGGHEQFF	TGTGCCAGCTCACCAGCGGCCGGGACAGGGGGCCATGAGCAGTTCTTC
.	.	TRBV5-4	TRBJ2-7	CASSFDWADYEQYF	TGTGCCAGCAGCTTCGACTGGGCAGACTACGAGCAGTACTTC
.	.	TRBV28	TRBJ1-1	CASSLIRDFFEAFF	TGTGCCAGCAGTTTAATCCGAGACTTCTTTGAAGCTTTCTTT
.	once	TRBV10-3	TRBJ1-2	CAISESSGQRGYTF	TGTGCCATCAGTGAGAGCTCAGGGCAAAGGGGCTACACCTTC
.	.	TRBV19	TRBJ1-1	CASRQGGGTEAFF	TGTGCCAGTAGACAGGGCGGGGGGACTGAAGCTTTCTTT
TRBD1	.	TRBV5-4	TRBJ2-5	CASSLRQGPQETQYF	TGTGCCAGCAGCCTGAGACAGGGCCCCCAAGAGACCCAGTACTTC
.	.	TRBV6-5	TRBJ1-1	CASTPSIGRNTEAFF	TGTGCCAGCACCCCCTCTATCGGTCGGAACACTGAAGCTTTCTTT
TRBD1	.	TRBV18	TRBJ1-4	CASSPVTGGNEKLFF	TGTGCCAGCTCACCAGTGACAGGGGGGAATGAAAAACTGTTTTTT
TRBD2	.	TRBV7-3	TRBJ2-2	CASSFGTSVRAGELFF	TGTGCCAGCAGCTTCGGGACTAGCGTTAGGGCCGGGGAGCTGTTTTTT
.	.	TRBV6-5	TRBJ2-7	CASASPADEQYF	TGTGCCAGCGCCTCCCCGGCCGACGAGCAGTACTTC
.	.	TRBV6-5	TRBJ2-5	CASSHAPRGETQYF	TGTGCCAGCAGTCACGCCCCCAGGGGAGAGACCCAGTACTTC
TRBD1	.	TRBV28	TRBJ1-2	CASSLGGRDRDGYTF	TGTGCCAGCAGTTTAGGGGGAAGGGACAGGGATGGCTACACCTTC
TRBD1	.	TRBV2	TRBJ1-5	CASSGQGHQPQHF	TGTGCCAGCAGTGGACAGGGTCATCAGCCCCAGCATTTT
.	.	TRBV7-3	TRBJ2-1	CASSSTRDTDNEQFF	TGTGCCAGCAGCTCTACCCGGGACACAGACAATGAGCAGTTCTTC
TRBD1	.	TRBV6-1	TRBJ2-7	CASRHGTGVYEQYF	TGTGCCAGCAGACATGGGACAGGGGTCTACGAGCAGTACTTC
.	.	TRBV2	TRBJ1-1	CASSGEGNTEAFF	TGTGCCAGCAGTGGTGAAGGCAACACTGAAGCTTTCTTT
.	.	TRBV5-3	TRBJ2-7	CARSLVGGPEYYEQYF	TGTGCCAGAAGCTTGGTCGGGGGACCCGAATACTACGAGCAGTACTTC
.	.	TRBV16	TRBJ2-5	CASSQFYRGRAPQETQYF	TGTGCCAGCAGCCAATTTTATAGGGGCAGGGCGCCTCAAGAGACCCAGTACTTC
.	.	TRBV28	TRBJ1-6	CASSTLQDSPLHF	TGTGCCAGCAGTACCTTACAGGATTCACCCCTCCACTTT
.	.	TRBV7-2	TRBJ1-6	CASSSRQYSPLHF	TGTGCCAGCAGCTCTCGACAGTATTCACCCCTCCACTTT
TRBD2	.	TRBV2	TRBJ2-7	CASQPPSGVGEQYF	TGTGCCAGCCAACCTCCCAGCGGGGTAGGCGAGCAGTACTTC
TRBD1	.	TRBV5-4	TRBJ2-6	CASSLGQGVGGANVLTF	TGTGCCAGCAGCTTGGGACAGGGAGTAGGTGGGGCCAACGTCCTGACTTTC
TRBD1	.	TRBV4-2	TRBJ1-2	CASSQGRGGRDVNYGYTF	TGTGCCAGCAGCCAAGGTAGAGGGGGCCGGGACGTTAACTATGGCTACACCTTC
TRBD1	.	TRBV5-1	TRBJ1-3	CASTETGMIAGNTIYF	TGCGCCAGCACCGAGACAGGGATGATTGCTGGAAACACCATATATTTT
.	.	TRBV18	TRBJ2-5	CASSRGTQETQYF	TGTGCCAGCTCACGCGGGACACAAGAGACCCAGTACTTC
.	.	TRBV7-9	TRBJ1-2	CASTALRRTGAPRGGYTF	TGTGCCAGCACCGCTTTACGTCGGACGGGGGCCCCCCGAGGGGGCTACACCTTC
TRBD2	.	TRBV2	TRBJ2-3	CASRDPPGLANTDTQYF	TGTGCCAGCAGGGACCCTCCGGGACTAGCCAACACAGATACGCAGTATTTT
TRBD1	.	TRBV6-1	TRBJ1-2	CASSDPGQGSGGYTF	TGTGCCAGCAGTGATCCGGGACAGGGATCGGGAGGCTACACCTTC
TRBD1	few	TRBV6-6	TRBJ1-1	CASSWTGSSTEAFF	TGTGCCAGCAGTTGGACAGGATCCAGCACTGAAGCTTTCTTT
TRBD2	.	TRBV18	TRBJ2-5	CASSPAGGPQETQYF	TGTGCCAGCTCACCGGCGGGGGGGCCCCAAGAGACCCAGTACTTC
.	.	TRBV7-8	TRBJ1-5	CASSLGLQEGNQPQHF	TGTGCCAGCAGCTTAGGGTTACAGGAAGGCAATCAGCCCCAGCATTTT
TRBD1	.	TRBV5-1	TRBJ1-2	CASSAGQGREGYTF	TGCGCCAGCAGCGCGGGACAGGGGCGAGAAGGCTACACCTTC
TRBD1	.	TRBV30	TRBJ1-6	CAGGGGAGPHLHF	TGTGCCGGAGGAGGGGGCGCAGGCCCCCACCTCCACTTT
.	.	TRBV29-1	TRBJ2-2	CSVVGQGLDTGELFF	TGCAGCGTTGTGGGGCAGGGTTTGGACACCGGGGAGCTGTTTTTT
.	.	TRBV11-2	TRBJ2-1	CASSLGSYNEQFF	TGTGCCAGCAGCTTAGGGAGCTACAATGAGCAGTTCTTC
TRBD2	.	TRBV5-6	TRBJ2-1	CASIQGLAGVGEQFF	TGTGCCAGCATCCAAGGACTAGCGGGGGTGGGTGAGCAGTTCTTC
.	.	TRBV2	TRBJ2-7	CASDPQGSYEQYF	TGTGCCAGTGACCCCCAGGGCTCCTACGAGCAGTACTTC
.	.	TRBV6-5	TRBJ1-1	CASTPPGRDTEAFF	TGTGCCAGCACTCCGCCAGGTAGGGACACTGAAGCTTTCTTT
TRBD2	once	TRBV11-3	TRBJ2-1	CASSASGTSGGTKNNEQFF	TGTGCCAGCAGCGCTTCCGGGACTAGCGGGGGGACGAAAAACAATGAGCAGTTCTTC
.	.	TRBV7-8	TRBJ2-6	CASSLRAHGANVLTF	TGTGCCAGCAGCTTAAGGGCGCACGGGGCCAACGTCCTGACTTTC
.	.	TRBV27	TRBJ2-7	CASSLTALSYEQYF	TGTGCCAGCAGTTTAACGGCCCTCTCCTACGAGCAGTACTTC
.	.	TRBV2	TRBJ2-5	CASSERQQETQYF	TGTGCCAGCAGTGAACGGCAGCAAGAGACCCAGTACTTC
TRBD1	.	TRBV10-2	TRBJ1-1	CASRPDRGGDTEAFF	TGCGCCAGCAGGCCGGACAGGGGGGGTGACACTGAAGCTTTCTTT
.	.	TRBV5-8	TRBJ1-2	CASASYGSNYGYTF	TGTGCCAGCGCCTCGTACGGGTCTAACTATGGCTACACCTTC
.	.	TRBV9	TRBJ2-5	CASSSMGSEKSETQYF	TGTGCCAGCAGCTCGATGGGGAGTGAAAAATCAGAGACCCAGTACTTC